This T cell receptor (beta chain) was obtained from a study of cytomegalovirus exposure and HLA in healthy donors. Both 60 Vbeta primers and 13 Jbeta primers went into the PCR. Sequencing was performed with immunoSEQ multiplex PCR; in TCRdb, only in-frame clones are kept and a portion is missing. The data contain approximately 200,000 clones, approximately 83% of them singletons. The clonotype was recovered from a boy younger than 10 in good health and CMV-seronegative. Sequences were obtained from PBMCs.

In DNA, the CDR3 is TGTGCCAGCAGCTCCCCCTCTGAAGCTTTCTTT. It specifies CASSSPSEAFF. The chain joins TRBV7-8 to TRBJ1-1; D not resolved. CDR1 is SGHVS and CDR2 is FQNEAQ in the germline V gene. This CDR3 spans 11 amino acids. The ends were cut back, 4 bases at V and 6 bases at J, with 6 bases in the middle.